The following is a T cell receptor beta chain sequence with its context. From CD4+ cells came CD45RA+ naive and CD45RA-negative memory subsets. V trimming: 6 bases; J trimming: 3 bases; junction bases outside the gene matches: 4. Germline values: CDR1 ENHRY, CDR2 SYGVKD. The CDR3 is made up of 13 amino acids. The test was conducted at deep level. Sequencing used immunoSEQ multiplex PCR; TCRdb keeps in-frame clones, though not all of them. The sample has a few million clones, around nine tenths seen once. These data belong to a study of shared clonotypes between healthy human individuals. Study at large: Participating donors consisted of two women and a few men aged 18 to 49.

This clonotype was sampled from a man between 18 and 29 years old in good health. J is TRBJ2-5 and V is TRBV10-3; 7 positions match TRBD2. Sequencing used naive CD4+ T cells sorted from blood. The subset: CD45RA+ positively selected. The CDR3 DNA reads as TGTGCCATCAGGGGGACTACTAAAGAGACCCAGTACTTC. Its protein is CAIRGTTKETQYF.